Reported below is one T cell receptor (beta chain). Its matching antigen is unknown. This sample was included in a study of ipilimumab plus nivolumab after autologous stem cell transplantation. Study findings and constraints: Per the authors, repertoire, Treg and microbiota data justify further study.

Sequenced by immunoSEQ multiplex PCR; TCRdb stores in-frame clones only, minus some. The sample yields roughly 16,000 clones, around 81% seen once. Looked up from germline, CDR1 is SGHNT and CDR2 is YYREEE (reference sequence). V trimming: 4 bases; J trimming: 1 base; junction bases outside the gene matches: 3. CDR3 length equals 14 residues. Material: PBMCs, obtained in a trial of ipilimumab plus nivolumab as post-transplant consolidation. The chain has TRBV5-4 and TRBJ2-3; TRBD1 matches 7 bases. This sequence was found in a male donor with diffuse large B-cell lymphoma. CDR3 in DNA: TGTGCCAGCAGCCCCGACAGGGGCACAGATACGCAGTATTTT. Translating gives CASSPDRGTDTQYF.